This T cell receptor (beta chain) was found in a study of cytomegalovirus exposure and HLA in healthy donors (dated by TCRdb to 2016 to 2017). Regarding the study in general: According to an earlier analysis of a few hundred of the donors, about 170 million T cells yielded over 100 million unique TCR beta sequences and roughly 280 Gb of sequence data. Every discovery cohort repertoire had been produced on one sequencing platform. On average, roughly 240,000 unique TCR beta nucleotide sequences were sequenced per donor among some 420 genotyped donors of the cohort, with 15% to 20% of those sequences being non-productive. To decide whether each TCR beta V gene segment behaved as functional or pseudogenic, an earlier analysis of some 580 of the donors relied on high-throughput TCR beta sequencing. Donor age, sex, ethnicity and CMV serostatus were compiled together with the repertoire data. Rather than drawing on any new phenotypic data, the later analysis identified candidate immune exposures from TCR beta sequences and the way those sequences occurred across donors. Besides the first cohort of 666 subjects, a separate validation cohort made up of 90 to 150 different subjects was used. A later genetic analysis took genome-wide SNP genotypes for about three fifths of the 666 donors and used that subset as a discovery cohort. Class I and class II HLA loci were covered by the typing at four-digit resolution. Roughly five DR-DQ haplotypes were handled as single units for association and clustering, since linkage in the cohort was strong. Typing coverage varied by locus: 629-630 donors for A, B, C, DRB1 and DQB1; around 560 for DQA1; approximately 610 for DPA1; around 490 for DPB1. An early release that covered fewer than 750 HLA-typed donors contained approximately 300 gigabases of sequencing data and tens of millions of unique TCR sequences. The T cell repertoires of 666 subjects were profiled by immunosequencing and related to cytomegalovirus serostatus. To study patterns of TCR occurrence, a later analysis re-analyzed previously published TCR beta repertoires from 650 to 750 donors and added high-resolution HLA genotyping. The genetic ancestry cluster associated with self-reported Caucasian donors included about 81% of the 398 genotyped donors. The study was designed to test whether signatures of past pathogen exposure could be identified by cataloging public T cell receptors. The study combined high-throughput TCR immunosequencing, statistical association of individual TCRs with disease status, and machine learning to predict cytomegalovirus infection status. Summary of the overall study and its limitations: The classifier was reported to diagnose cytomegalovirus status with high specificity and sensitivity in both the original and validation cohorts. In vitro tests confirmed that a few of the cytomegalovirus-associated TCR beta chains recognize cytomegalovirus antigens. Specific HLA alleles were associated with around 18,000 TCR beta sequences at a false discovery rate of 0.05 in a later analysis. The earlier analysis of some 560 of the donors excluded approximately 15 rarely observed V segments, including chromosome 9 orphons, because counts were too low. In a later analysis, TCR association rates were found to vary across HLA loci, with the most associated TCRs seen for DRB1 alleles and the fewest for HLA-C alleles. In an earlier analysis of roughly 560 of the donors, most TCR beta V segments were observed in productive rearrangements about 87% or about 30% of the time, broadly matching IMGT annotations. A further reported finding was that TCR beta sequences accurately predicted the HLA-A and HLA-B alleles for most subjects in the first cohort. The authors suggested that the approach could potentially be extended to other disease states and immunological phenotypes. Most TCR sequences were observed very rarely across donors, whereas some public TCRs were present in many individuals. HLA typing was unavailable for some donors at each locus, so association tests used only the typed subset. When HLA alleles, especially DR and DQ, strongly co-occurred, attributing TCR associations to individual alleles was difficult. Correlated functional status among segregating V segments might reflect linkage disequilibrium, but an unknown experimental factor could not be ruled out. A later genetic analysis associated a missense DCLRE1C variant with V-gene and J-gene trimming of TCR beta chains, and an independent cohort replicated the association. For the cohort, immune exposure information was limited to CMV serostatus. A later analysis reported that several top co-occurrence clusters appeared linked to parvovirus B19, influenza, CMV and Epstein-Barr virus. According to a later analysis, most CMV-associated TCR beta chains appeared to be HLA-restricted, and the HLA associations seemed to be driven largely by CMV exposure. A group of highly shared sequence variants was considered likely to be a technical artifact of the sequencing pipeline. The cohort was sequenced for TCR beta chains only, and without alpha or paired-chain data the features that could be detected were limited. Roughly uniform sequencing depth across donors was assumed in presence/absence analyses, although this assumption may not hold. Compared with the roughly 700-donor mean, donors in an Asian-associated ancestry cluster had fewer N-insertions in productive TCRs, according to a later genetic analysis. In a later analysis, HLA-associated TCR beta chains showed more clonal expansion and lower generation probabilities than non-associated chains that were equally common. In the study, 164 TCR beta chains were listed as associated with cytomegalovirus.

As to this clone: This receptor's antigen is unknown. Qualities for individual bases were not recorded, and no much larger clone is one base off.

The cohort consisted of fewer than 700 healthy bone marrow donors. At the time of sampling, all cohort members were nominally healthy, though unrecorded immune exposures were likely present. The donor tested CMV seronegative, placing the donor among the 352 seronegative members of the cohort. Each donor provided a peripheral blood sample, and peripheral blood mononuclear cells were used for TCR beta sequencing. Genomic DNA was extracted from the blood cell samples with the Qiagen DNeasy Blood Extraction Kit. To prepare the library, the immunoSEQ multiplex PCR assay was applied. For the multiplex PCR, a mixture combining 60 forward primers for TCR Vbeta segments and 13 reverse primers for TCR Jbeta segments was used. A multiplex PCR assay on genomic DNA amplified the CDR3 region of rearranged TCR beta genes. On the Illumina HiSeq System, the amplified TCR beta libraries were sequenced as 87-base-pair reads. For the original study's pipeline: Across the 600 to 700 repertoires, a later analysis counted tens of millions of unique TCR beta chains, some 11 million of which were shared by at least two donors. A nearest-neighbor algorithm error-corrected the raw reads and collapsed the reads into unique sequences, merging closely related sequences to remove PCR and sequencing errors. To assign V, D and J gene segments, CDR3 sequences were aligned to IMGT reference sequences. For a sequence to be retained, a match of at least six nucleotides was required to both a V gene segment and a J gene segment. Rearrangements were classified as productive when the CDR3 lacked stop codons and remained in frame with V and J, and all other rearrangements were classified as non-productive. Following IMGT convention, CDR3 was defined as the stretch from the second conserved V-encoded cysteine to the conserved J-encoded phenylalanine. In an earlier analysis of around 640 of the donors, sequences lacking an unambiguous match to a single V gene segment were excluded. In an earlier analysis of around 600 of the donors, V segments were called functional above 56.7% productive rearrangements and were called segregating when the between-donor standard deviation exceeded 5%. A statistical classification framework was built for diagnosing cytomegalovirus status from the catalog of TCR beta chain sequences. In a later analysis, TCR nucleotide sequences were compared against IMGT/GENE-DB human TR gene sequences so that V and J genes could be assigned. Using the TCRdist pipeline, a later analysis assigned CDR3 sequences along with most-parsimonious VDJ recombination scenarios. In a later analysis, each TCR beta chain was defined by its CDR3 amino acid sequence together with its V-gene family, and reads lacking a unique V-gene family were excluded. To address suspected cross-contamination and a sequencing artifact, a later analysis removed approximately 600 highly shared, low-generation-probability nucleotide sequences. In a later analysis, a clonal expansion index for each public chain was calculated from normalized within-repertoire ranks of inferred template counts. A later analysis computed generation probabilities with a VDJ recombination model fitted to out-of-frame rearrangements, and checked the results against IGoR. Hypergeometric tests were used in a later analysis to score TCR-TCR, TCR-HLA and TCR-CMV co-occurrence, with a repertoire-size bias correction applied to the TCR pairs. To estimate false discovery rates, a later analysis permuted the HLA or CMV assignments 20 times. In a later analysis, co-occurring TCRs were grouped using DBSCAN, and TCRdist sequence similarity was added for clustering within HLA-allele-positive subsets. For co-occurrence clustering, repertoires with fewer than 30,000 or more than 120,000 public chains were excluded, along with several repertoires with anomalous nucleotide sharing. As stored in TCRdb, this immuneACCESS dataset retains in-frame rearrangements with V and J assigned. A fraction of the clones does not appear; measured against another copy, unresolved V genes explain less than half of the discrepancy, and the remainder lacks a known reason. V and J calls and clone size are copied from that table; D and trimming were computed from the DNA. For this sample the table gives roughly 190,000 clones, of which over 60% were detected only once. Jointly, the top ten make up approximately 0.99% of the sample.

The TCR sequence derives from a woman aged 35 to 49 in good health and CMV-seronegative. Sequenced: PBMCs.

The CDR3: CSVEAGLLYGYTF. The sequenced DNA: TGCAGCGTTGAGGCAGGTTTGCTCTATGGCTACACCTTC. Here the chain combines TRBV29-1 and TRBJ1-2; the D gene cannot be resolved reliably. Trimming at the junction amounts to 3 bases on V and 4 bases on J, and the germline ends lie 12 bases apart. Reading the germline V gene gives CDR1 SQVTM and CDR2 ANQGSEA. Reading from cysteine to phenylalanine, the CDR3 counts 13 amino acids. Only CDR3 DNA is held: 39 bases, read in frame from base 1.